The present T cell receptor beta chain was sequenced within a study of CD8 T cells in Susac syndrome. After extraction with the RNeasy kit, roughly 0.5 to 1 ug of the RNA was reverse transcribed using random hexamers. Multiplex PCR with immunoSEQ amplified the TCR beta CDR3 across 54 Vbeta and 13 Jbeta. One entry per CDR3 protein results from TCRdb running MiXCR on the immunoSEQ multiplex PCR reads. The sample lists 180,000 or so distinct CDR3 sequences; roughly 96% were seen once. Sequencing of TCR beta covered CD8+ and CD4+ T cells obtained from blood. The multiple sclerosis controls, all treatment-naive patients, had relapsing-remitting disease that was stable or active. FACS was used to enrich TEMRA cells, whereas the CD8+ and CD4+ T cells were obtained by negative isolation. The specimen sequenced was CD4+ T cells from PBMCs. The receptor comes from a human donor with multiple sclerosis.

CDR3 in DNA: TGTGCCAGCAGCCAATCCGGATCCACTGAAGCTTTCTTT. Translating it yields CASSQSGSTEAFF. The chain couples TRBV7-3 to TRBJ1-1; no reliable D call. V was cut by 5 bases and J by 4 bases, with 11 bases left in between. The CDR3 covers 13 residues. Looked up from germline, CDR1 is SGHTA and CDR2 is FQGTGA.